This T cell receptor beta chain was identified during a study of immune heterogeneity within non-small cell lung tumors. Study information: Of all tumors, a few turned out to be squamous cell carcinomas, more than eight were non-squamous carcinomas and 1 was not otherwise specified. Overall study findings and caveats: Both recurring identical dominant CDR3 beta clonotypes and site-unique high-frequency clones were observed across tumor sites within a patient.

Template came from bulk tumor genomic DNA, at roughly 600 ng per sample. Several far-apart biopsies were taken per primary tumor during surgery. It was patients with untreated, newly diagnosed non-small cell lung cancer who underwent curative surgery. Each donor was a newly diagnosed non-small cell lung cancer patient undergoing surgery with curative intent. The germline CDR1 and CDR2 sequences are MNHNS and SASEGT. Trimming took off 8 bases at V and 0 bases at J, with 9 bases between the two ends. This CDR3 comprises 13 residues. The TCR beta CDR3 region was amplified by multiplex PCR employing 32 V and 13 J primers. Using its own MiXCR run on the multiplex PCR reads, TCRdb lists one record per CDR3 protein. The sample has 21,000 or so distinct CDR3 sequences, around 30% seen once; the top ten hold 4.4%. Comment on this clonotype: The antigen remains undetermined.

The sequencing sample was made of lung tumor tissue. The TCR sequence derives from a man aged 35-49 years with non-small cell lung cancer. The chain joins TRBV6-1 to TRBJ2-3, with unresolved D. CDR3 amino acids: CASGLRSTDTQYF. CDR3 in DNA: TGTGCCAGCGGCCTAAGGAGCACAGATACGCAGTATTTT.